These T cell receptor beta chains were read from a single sample in a study of T cells after yellow fever vaccination. TCRdb re-analysed the 5' RACE reads in MiXCR, keeping a single row per CDR3 protein. Here the sample spans around 350,000 distinct CDR3 sequences, around a tenth being singletons. The sample here was PBMCs, taken on the day of the first yellow fever vaccination. These receptor sequences come from a man aged 18 to 30 who received the YFV17D yellow fever vaccine. Both conserved end residues are part of each CDR3. A D gene is named only where the DNA matches it firmly. A clone size is listed for some rows: how often the clone was seen (once, few, many), or a class if it is expanded.

abundance	d_gene	v_gene	j_gene	CDR3nt	CDR3aa
few	-	TRBV20-1	TRBJ2-2	TGCAGTGCTAGGCGCGGGGCCCGGGAGCTGTTTTTT	CSARRGARELFF
few	-	TRBV20-1	TRBJ2-7	TGCAGTGCTTGGAAAGGGGGGGCGTTCGACGAGCAGTACTTC	CSAWKGGAFDEQYF
-	-	TRBV7-2	TRBJ1-4	TGTGCCAGCAGCTTAGTCCACGGAACTGAAAAACTGTTTTTT	CASSLVHGTEKLFF
few	TRBD1	TRBV7-2	TRBJ2-1	TGTGCCAGCAGCTTCGGACAGGGGTCATTCAGGGAGCAGTTCTTC	CASSFGQGSFREQFF
-	TRBD2	TRBV10-3	TRBJ2-1	TGTGCCATCAGCCCCGAGCGGGGGAACAATGAGCAGTTCTTC	CAISPERGNNEQFF
many	-	TRBV29-1	TRBJ1-4	TGCAGCGTTGAAGCGGGAAAACTGTTTTTT	CSVEAGKLFF
-	-	TRBV15	TRBJ2-1	TGTGCCACCAGCAGAGATCGGCCGGGCGTACAGTTCTTC	CATSRDRPGVQFF
-	-	TRBV6-4	TRBJ2-2	TGTGCCAGCAGTAAGGACAGTTACACCGGGGAGCTGTTTTTT	CASSKDSYTGELFF
few	-	TRBV7-6	TRBJ1-2	TGTGCCAGCAGCTTAGAAGCTGGGTTCGCCTATGGCTACACCTTC	CASSLEAGFAYGYTF
many	-	TRBV3-1	TRBJ2-5	TGTGCCAGCAGCCAAGGGGACGGTCAAGAGACCCAGTACTTC	CASSQGDGQETQYF
-	TRBD2	TRBV12-3/TRBV12-4	TRBJ2-2	TGTGCCAGCAGTTTAATCACTAGCGGGGGTAACACCGGGGAGCTGTTTTTT	CASSLITSGGNTGELFF
few	TRBD2	TRBV6-2/TRBV6-3	TRBJ2-7	TGTGCCAGCAGTTACCCCTACCCTCTACCAGCGGGGGGCTCATCCTTGGACTACGAGCAGTACTTC	CASSYPYPLPAGGSSLDYEQYF
-	TRBD2	TRBV20-1	TRBJ2-5	TGCAGTGCCAGAGGACTAGCGGGGGGGCCCGTGACCCAGTACTTC	CSARGLAGGPVTQYF
-	TRBD1	TRBV6-1	TRBJ2-2	TGTGCCAGTACCATTACGGACCAGGGGGCGCGTGGGGAGCTGTTTTTT	CASTITDQGARGELFF
many	-	TRBV7-2	TRBJ2-3	TGTGCCAGCAGCTTGACAATCACAGATACGCAGTATTTT	CASSLTITDTQYF
many	TRBD1	TRBV12-3/TRBV12-4	TRBJ1-1	TGTGCCAGCAGTTCCCGGGACAGGGAGGCTTTCTTT	CASSSRDREAFF
-	TRBD1	TRBV7-2	TRBJ1-3	TGTGCCAGCAGCTTACGACCGGGACAGAGCAGAAACACCATATATTTT	CASSLRPGQSRNTIYF
few	-	TRBV28	TRBJ2-5	TGTGCCAGCAACCGAGGCGGGGTGGGAGAGACCCAGTACTTC	CASNRGGVGETQYF
few	-	TRBV12-3/TRBV12-4	TRBJ2-5	TGTGCCAGCAGTTTAGCGCGGCTAACCCAAGAGACCCAGTACTTC	CASSLARLTQETQYF
many	-	TRBV15	TRBJ2-7	TGTGCCACCAGCAGTGACAGAACCTACGAGCAGTACTTC	CATSSDRTYEQYF
-	TRBD2	TRBV11-2	TRBJ2-3	TGTGCCAGCAGCTTAGAATATAGCACTAGCGGGCAGGTTACGCAGTATTTT	CASSLEYSTSGQVTQYF
many	-	TRBV5-6	TRBJ2-1	TGTGCCAGCAGCTTGAACCAGGGAAGGTACAATGAGCAGTTCTTC	CASSLNQGRYNEQFF
few	-	TRBV6-5	TRBJ1-2	TGTGCCAGCAGTTTTCTCACCGCCCCAAGGGAGGACGACTATGGCTACACCTTC	CASSFLTAPREDDYGYTF
-	-	TRBV7-9	TRBJ2-5	TGTGCCAGCAGCTTTAAACAGGTCCAAGAGACCCAGTACTTC	CASSFKQVQETQYF
few	TRBD1	TRBV5-1	TRBJ1-6	TGCGCCAGCAGCTCCGGCCTAGGGACAGCTAATTCACCCCTCCACTTT	CASSSGLGTANSPLHF
few	-	TRBV19	TRBJ2-7	TGTGCCAGTAGTATCTGGGCAAACTACGAGCAGTACTTC	CASSIWANYEQYF
-	-	TRBV7-6	TRBJ2-2	TGTGCCAGCAGCTCCGAAGCACTACCCGGGGAGCTGTTTTTT	CASSSEALPGELFF